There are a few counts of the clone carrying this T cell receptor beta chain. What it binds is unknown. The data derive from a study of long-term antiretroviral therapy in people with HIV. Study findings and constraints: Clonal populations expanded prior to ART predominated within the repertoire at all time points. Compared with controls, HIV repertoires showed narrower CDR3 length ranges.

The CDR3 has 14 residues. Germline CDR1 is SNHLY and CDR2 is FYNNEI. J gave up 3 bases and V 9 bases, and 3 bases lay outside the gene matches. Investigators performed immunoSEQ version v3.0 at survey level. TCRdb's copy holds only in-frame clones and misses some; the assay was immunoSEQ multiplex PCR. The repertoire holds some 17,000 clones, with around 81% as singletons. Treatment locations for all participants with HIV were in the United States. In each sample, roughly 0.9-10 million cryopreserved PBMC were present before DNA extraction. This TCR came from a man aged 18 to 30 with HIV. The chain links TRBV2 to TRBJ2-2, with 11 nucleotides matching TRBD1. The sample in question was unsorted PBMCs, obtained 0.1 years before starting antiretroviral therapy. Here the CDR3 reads CASKGQGDTGELFF. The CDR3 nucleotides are TGTGCCAGTAAGGGACAGGGGGACACCGGGGAGCTGTTTTTT.